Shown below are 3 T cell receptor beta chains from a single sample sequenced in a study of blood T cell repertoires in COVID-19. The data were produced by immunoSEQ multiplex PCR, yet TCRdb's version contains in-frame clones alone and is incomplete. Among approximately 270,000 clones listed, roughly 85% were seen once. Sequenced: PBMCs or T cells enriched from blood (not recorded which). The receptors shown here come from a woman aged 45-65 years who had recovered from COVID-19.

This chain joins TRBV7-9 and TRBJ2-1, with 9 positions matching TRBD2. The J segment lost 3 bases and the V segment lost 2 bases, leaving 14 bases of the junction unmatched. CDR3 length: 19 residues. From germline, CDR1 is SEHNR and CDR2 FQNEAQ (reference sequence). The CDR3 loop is CASSLLLGTSRRVYNEQFF. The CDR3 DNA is TGTGCCAGCAGCTTACTGCTAGGGACTAGCAGAAGAGTCTACAATGAGCAGTTCTTC.

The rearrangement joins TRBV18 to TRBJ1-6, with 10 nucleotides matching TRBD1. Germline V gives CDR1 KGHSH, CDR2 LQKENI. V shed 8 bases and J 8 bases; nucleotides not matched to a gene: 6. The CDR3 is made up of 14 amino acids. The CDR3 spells CASGPGQGYSPLHF. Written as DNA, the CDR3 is TGTGCCAGCGGACCGGGACAGGGGTATTCACCCCTCCACTTT.

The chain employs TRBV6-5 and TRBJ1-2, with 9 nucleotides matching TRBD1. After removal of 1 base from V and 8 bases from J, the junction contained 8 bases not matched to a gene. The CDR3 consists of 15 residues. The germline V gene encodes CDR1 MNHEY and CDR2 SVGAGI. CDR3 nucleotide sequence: TGTGCCAGCAGTTACTTGTCAACAGGGGGCGGGGGCTACACCTTC. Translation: CASSYLSTGGGGYTF.